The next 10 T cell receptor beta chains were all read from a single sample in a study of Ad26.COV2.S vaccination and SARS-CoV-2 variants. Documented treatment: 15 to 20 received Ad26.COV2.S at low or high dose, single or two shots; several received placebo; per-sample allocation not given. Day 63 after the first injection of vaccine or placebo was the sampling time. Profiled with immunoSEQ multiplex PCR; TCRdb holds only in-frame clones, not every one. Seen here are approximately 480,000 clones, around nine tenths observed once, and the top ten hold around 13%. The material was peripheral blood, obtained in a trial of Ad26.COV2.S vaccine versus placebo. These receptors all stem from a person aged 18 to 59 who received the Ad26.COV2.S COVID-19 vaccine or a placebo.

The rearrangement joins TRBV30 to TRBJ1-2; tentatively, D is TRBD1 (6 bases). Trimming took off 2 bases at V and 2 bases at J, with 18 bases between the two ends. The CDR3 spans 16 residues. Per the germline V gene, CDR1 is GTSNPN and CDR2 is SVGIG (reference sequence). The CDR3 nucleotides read TGTGCCTGGAGTCCTACAACAGGGTTCGAGAACTATGGCTACACCTTC. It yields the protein CAWSPTTGFENYGYTF.

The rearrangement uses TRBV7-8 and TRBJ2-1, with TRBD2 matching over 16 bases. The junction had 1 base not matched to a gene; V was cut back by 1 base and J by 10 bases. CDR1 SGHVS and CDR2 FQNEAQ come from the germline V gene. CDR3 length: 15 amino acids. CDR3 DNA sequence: TGTGCCAGCAGCTTAGTGGGACTAGCGGGGGGGGAGCAGTTCTTC. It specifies CASSLVGLAGGEQFF.

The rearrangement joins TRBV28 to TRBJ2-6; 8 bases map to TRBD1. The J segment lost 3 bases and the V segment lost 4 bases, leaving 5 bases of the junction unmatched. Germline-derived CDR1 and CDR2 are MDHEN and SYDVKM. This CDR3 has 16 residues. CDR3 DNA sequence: TGTGCCAGCAGTTCAGGGGGCAAGAATGGGGCCAACGTCCTGACTTTC. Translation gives CASSSGGKNGANVLTF.

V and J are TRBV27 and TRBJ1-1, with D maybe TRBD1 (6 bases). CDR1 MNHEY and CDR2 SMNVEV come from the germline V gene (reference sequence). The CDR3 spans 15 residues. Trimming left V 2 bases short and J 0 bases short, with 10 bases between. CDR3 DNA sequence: TGTGCCAGCAGTTTAAGTGGACAGATGAACACTGAAGCTTTCTTT. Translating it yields CASSLSGQMNTEAFF.

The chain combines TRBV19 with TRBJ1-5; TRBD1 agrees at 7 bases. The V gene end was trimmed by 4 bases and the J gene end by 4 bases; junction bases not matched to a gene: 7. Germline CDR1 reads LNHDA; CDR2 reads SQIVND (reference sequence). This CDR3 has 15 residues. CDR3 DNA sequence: TGTGCCAGTAGTAGCATGACAGGGTATAATCAGCCCCAGCATTTT. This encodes CASSSMTGYNQPQHF.

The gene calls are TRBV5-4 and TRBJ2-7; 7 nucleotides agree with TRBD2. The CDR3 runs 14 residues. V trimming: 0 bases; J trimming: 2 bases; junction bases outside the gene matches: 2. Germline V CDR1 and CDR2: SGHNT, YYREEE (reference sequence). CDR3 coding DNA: TGTGCCAGCAGCTTGGGGGCGGGGGCCTACGAGCAGTACTTC. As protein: CASSLGAGAYEQYF. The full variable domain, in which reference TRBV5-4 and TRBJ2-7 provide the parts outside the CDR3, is ETGVTQSPTHLIKTRGQQVTLRCSSQSGHNTVSWYQQALGQGPQFIFQYYREEENGRGNFPPRFSGLQFPNYSSELNVNALELDDSALYLCASSLGAGAYEQYFGPGTRLTVT.

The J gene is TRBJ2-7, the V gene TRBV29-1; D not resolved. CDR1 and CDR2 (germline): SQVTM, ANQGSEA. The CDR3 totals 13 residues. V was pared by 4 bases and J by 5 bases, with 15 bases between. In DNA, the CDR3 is TGCAGCGTTGTCACCTCCTTATCGAACGAGCAGTACTTC. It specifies CSVVTSLSNEQYF.

The CDR3 nucleotides read TGTGCCAGCAGCTTAGCGGGTGATGTACAAGAGACCCAGTACTTC. This gives the protein CASSLAGDVQETQYF. J is TRBJ2-5 and V is TRBV7-9, with no clear D. V lost 0 bases, J lost 2 bases, and 10 bases lay in between. The CDR3 is 15 residues long. Looked up from germline, CDR1 is SEHNR and CDR2 is FQNEAQ (reference sequence).

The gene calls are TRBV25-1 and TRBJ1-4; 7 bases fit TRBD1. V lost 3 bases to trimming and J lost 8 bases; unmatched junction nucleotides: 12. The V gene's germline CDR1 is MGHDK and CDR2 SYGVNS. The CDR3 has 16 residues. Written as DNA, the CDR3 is TGTGCCAGCAGTGACTTAACCGGGACAGTGGGAGAAAAACTGTTTTTT. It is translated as CASSDLTGTVGEKLFF.

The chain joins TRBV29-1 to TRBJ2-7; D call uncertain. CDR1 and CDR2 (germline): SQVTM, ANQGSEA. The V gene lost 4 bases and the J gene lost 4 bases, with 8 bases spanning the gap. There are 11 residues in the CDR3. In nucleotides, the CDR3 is TGCAGCGTTGGGGCAGAGTACGAGCAGTACTTC. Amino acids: CSVGAEYEQYF.